The 25 T cell receptor beta chains below come from one sample, sequenced in a study of T cells after yellow fever vaccination. TCRdb passed the 5' RACE reads through MiXCR, listing each CDR3 protein once. This table has a few hundred thousand distinct CDR3 sequences, less than 9.5% appearing once. This sample comprised PBMCs, obtained roughly 47 days after the first yellow fever vaccination. These TCRs come from a man aged 18 to 29 who received the YFV17D yellow fever vaccine.

V is TRBV5-1 and J is TRBJ1-1; D unclear. This CDR3 contains 13 residues. The V and J ends lost 1 base and 2 bases respectively, with 6 bases between them. Per the germline V gene, CDR1 is SGHRS and CDR2 is YFSETQ. The CDR3 coding sequence is TGCGCCAGCAGCTTGCGGGTAAACACTGAAGCTTTCTTT. Its protein product is CASSLRVNTEAFF.

The table lists this clonotype with many counts. The chain couples TRBV5-1 to TRBJ1-1; no reliable D call. The CDR3 spans 13 residues. The germline V and J ends were trimmed by 1 base and 1 base, with 5 bases remaining between them. Per germline, CDR1 SGHRS and CDR2 YFSETQ. The CDR3 nucleotides are TGCGCCAGCAGCTTGTACACGAACACTGAAGCTTTCTTT. Its translation is CASSLYTNTEAFF.

In its sample, this clonotype was seen a few times. The V gene is TRBV28, the J gene TRBJ1-5, with 11 bases aligning to TRBD1. With V trimmed by 7 bases and J by 4 bases, 6 bases remained unmatched. Looked up from germline, CDR1 is MDHEN and CDR2 is SYDVKM. The CDR3 has 15 amino acids. The CDR3 DNA sequence: TGTGCCAGCACCGACCGGGACAGGGGGAATCAGCCCCAGCATTTT. This codes for CASTDRDRGNQPQHF.

The V and J genes are TRBV3-1 and TRBJ2-2; tentative D call: TRBD1 (6 bases). The CDR3 consists of 15 residues. V was trimmed by 8 bases and J by 4 bases, leaving 17 bases between them. The germline CDR1 and CDR2 sequences are LGHDT and YNNKEL (reference sequence). The CDR3 coding sequence is TGTGCCAGCTCTCCGGGACATCCCGTCACCGGGGAGCTGTTTTTT. This codes for CASSPGHPVTGELFF.

The rearrangement joins TRBV5-1 to TRBJ1-4, with D unclear. In germline, CDR1 is SGHRS, CDR2 YFSETQ. Between the trimmed V and J ends, which lost 0 bases and 8 bases, there was a span of 11 bases. The CDR3 is 14 residues long. The CDR3 region has the DNA TGCGCCAGCAGCTTGGTCGCTGGGGTAGAAAAACTGTTTTTT. Amino acids: CASSLVAGVEKLFF.

This clonotype has a handful of counts. V usage is TRBV11-2 and J usage is TRBJ1-2; D gene unclear. The CDR3 extends over 15 amino acids. Trimming took off 0 bases at V and 4 bases at J, with 12 bases between the two ends. The germline CDR1 and CDR2 sequences are SGHAT and FQNNGV. The CDR3 DNA reads as TGTGCCAGCAGCTTAGATCGGGCAAGAGGCTATGGCTACACCTTC. Translation: CASSLDRARGYGYTF.

This clonotype showed up just a few times. The chain carries TRBV12-3 or TRBV12-4 and TRBJ1-1; TRBD1 matches 7 bases. The length of the CDR3 is 13 residues. V trimming: 3 bases; J trimming: 5 bases; junction bases outside the gene matches: 3. The CDR3 sequence: CASSFYRGTEAFF. The DNA for the CDR3 is TGTGCCAGCAGTTTTTACAGGGGAACTGAAGCTTTCTTT.

This clonotype was seen a few times. This sequence joins TRBV28 and TRBJ2-2; TRBD2 matches at 7 bases. With V trimmed by 5 bases and J by 7 bases, 7 bases remained unmatched. The germline gives CDR1 MDHEN, CDR2 SYDVKM. The CDR3 loop spans 14 amino acids. The CDR3 sequence: CASSPRTSSGELFF. DNA of the CDR3: TGTGCCAGCAGTCCGAGGACTAGTAGCGGGGAGCTGTTTTTT.

This clonotype was counted between two and nine times. The V and J genes are TRBV7-2 and TRBJ2-5; TRBD2 agrees at 9 bases. The J segment lost 5 bases and the V segment lost 3 bases, leaving 7 bases of the junction unmatched. The germline gives CDR1 SGHTA, CDR2 FQGNSA. This CDR3 has 15 amino acids. This CDR3 is CASSFTTSGGETQYF. The DNA for the CDR3 is TGTGCCAGCAGCTTCACGACTAGCGGTGGGGAGACCCAGTACTTC. Drawing the rest from reference TRBV7-2 and TRBJ2-5, the complete variable domain is GAGVSQSPSNKVTEKGKDVELRCDPISGHTALYWYRQSLGQGLEFLIYFQGNSAPDKSGLPSDRFSAERTGGSVSTLTIQRTQQEDSAVYLCASSFTTSGGETQYFGPGTRLLVL.

The chain is built from TRBV4-2 and TRBJ1-1; 10 nucleotides agree with TRBD1. Germline V gene lookup returns CDR1 LGHNA and CDR2 YNFKEQ. J gave up 5 bases and V 3 bases, and 9 bases lay outside the gene matches. The length of the CDR3 is 16 residues. CDR3 residues: CASSQHLGQGGTEAFF. The CDR3 coding sequence is TGTGCCAGCAGCCAGCATTTAGGACAGGGGGGTACTGAAGCTTTCTTT.

The chain links TRBV7-8 to TRBJ1-1, with 9 bases aligning to TRBD1. CDR1 SGHVS and CDR2 FQNEAQ come from the germline V gene. The length of the CDR3 is 15 residues. The V and J ends lost 5 bases and 7 bases, in that order; junction bases with no gene match: 11. CDR3 nucleotide sequence: TGTGCCAGCAGCGCCGTCCGGACAGGGGTAATTGAAGCTTTCTTT. Its protein product is CASSAVRTGVIEAFF.

This clonotype was observed a handful of times. V is TRBV4-2 and J is TRBJ2-5; 11 bases line up with TRBD1. With V trimmed by 4 bases and J by 5 bases, 6 bases remained unmatched. This CDR3 is 15 amino acids long. The germline CDR1 and CDR2 sequences are LGHNA and YNFKEQ. CDR3 amino acids: CASSLGTGGRETQYF. DNA for the CDR3: TGTGCCAGCAGCCTTGGGACAGGGGGACGGGAGACCCAGTACTTC.

The sample holds a few counts of this clonotype. CDR3 nucleotides: TGTGCCAGCAGTTTACATATACCCTGGGATTCACCCCTCCACTTT. This gives the protein CASSLHIPWDSPLHF. The chain joins TRBV12-3 or TRBV12-4 to TRBJ1-6; D ambiguous. V was pared by 2 bases and J by 8 bases, with 13 bases between. CDR3 size: 15 residues.

This clonotype was seen at least ten times. J is TRBJ2-1 and V is TRBV24-1; a possible D gene is TRBD2 (6 bases). Germline CDR1 reads KGHDR; CDR2 reads SFDVKD. V lost 4 bases and J 4 bases, leaving 16 bases between the germline ends. This CDR3 contains 16 residues. The CDR3 region has the DNA TGTGCCACCAGTGAAACGGGCGGGGATGGGTACAATGAGCAGTTCTTC. This gives the protein CATSETGGDGYNEQFF.

This clonotype has a handful of counts. The J gene is TRBJ1-1, the V gene TRBV4-1; 8 positions agree with TRBD1. V trimming: 4 bases; J trimming: 3 bases; junction bases outside the gene matches: 10. The germline V gene encodes CDR1 MGHRA and CDR2 YSYEKL. The CDR3 is 16 amino acids. The CDR3 DNA reads TGCGCCAGCAGCCCTGGACAGGGAGACAGGGACACTGAAGCTTTCTTT. Encoded protein: CASSPGQGDRDTEAFF.

The V call is TRBV24-1, the J call TRBJ2-3; TRBD1 aligns across 9 bases. Germline CDR1 and CDR2: KGHDR and SFDVKD. The trim removed 4 bases at V and 5 bases at J, leaving 12 bases unmatched. The length of the CDR3 is 17 residues. The CDR3 is CATSDTSGTGIRDTQYF. The CDR3 DNA reads as TGTGCCACCAGTGACACCTCCGGGACAGGGATACGAGATACGCAGTATTTT.

The rearrangement links TRBV12-3 or TRBV12-4 to TRBJ2-7; D unclear. V was trimmed by 3 bases and J by 3 bases, leaving 9 bases between them. This CDR3 contains 13 residues. In DNA, the CDR3 is TGTGCCAGCAGTTTTACATACCACTACGAGCAGTACTTC. It encodes CASSFTYHYEQYF.

This clonotype was found a few times. The chain links TRBV12-3 or TRBV12-4 to TRBJ2-5; no definite D call. CDR3 length: 13 amino acids. Trimming shortened V by 6 bases and J by 0 bases, and 8 bases separated the two germline ends. The CDR3 loop reads CASRQAHQETQYF. Here the CDR3 DNA reads TGTGCCAGCAGGCAGGCTCACCAAGAGACCCAGTACTTC.

This clonotype was observed once. The gene calls are TRBV6-2 or TRBV6-3 and TRBJ2-3, with D perhaps given as TRBD1 or TRBD2 (5 bases each). The germline V gene encodes CDR1 MNHEY and CDR2 SVGEGT. CDR3 length: 15 residues. The ends were cut back, 7 bases at V and 6 bases at J, with 20 bases in the middle. CDR3 nucleotides: TGTGCCAGCAAGCCCCAGGGACGGCTCGTTGATACGCAGTATTTT. It specifies CASKPQGRLVDTQYF.

This chain joins TRBV7-9 and TRBJ1-5, with TRBD1 matching over 11 bases. The CDR3 spans 17 residues. V was clipped by 3 bases and J by 0 bases; unmatched bases: 4. The germline V gene has CDR1 SEHNR and CDR2 FQNEAQ (reference sequence). CDR3: CASSLEDRGLSNQPQHF. DNA for the CDR3: TGTGCCAGCAGCTTGGAGGACAGGGGGCTTAGCAATCAGCCCCAGCATTTT. The entire variable domain, with the rest obtained from reference TRBV7-9 and TRBJ1-5, is as follows: DTGVSQNPRHKITKRGQNVTFRCDPISEHNRLYWYRQTLGQGPEFLTYFQNEAQLEKSRLLSDRFSAERPKGSFSTLEIQRTEQGDSAMYLCASSLEDRGLSNQPQHFGDGTRLSIL.

This clonotype was seen a few times. J is TRBJ2-1 and V is TRBV3-1; D not certain. The CDR3 runs to 14 residues. Germline CDR1 is LGHDT and CDR2 is YNNKEL (reference sequence). Trimming took off 0 bases at V and 8 bases at J, with 11 bases between the two ends. The CDR3 DNA sequence: TGTGCCAGCAGCCAAGATTCCCTGTCGTATGAGCAGTTCTTC. This codes for CASSQDSLSYEQFF.

This chain joins TRBV7-2 and TRBJ1-4; TRBD1 matches at 11 bases. Per germline, CDR1 SGHTA and CDR2 FQGNSA. The V segment lost 2 bases and the J segment 10 bases; nucleotides outside the gene matches: 9. The CDR3 totals 16 residues. CDR3 in amino acids: CASSLRWDRGIGKLFF. The CDR3 DNA is TGTGCCAGCAGCTTAAGGTGGGACAGGGGGATCGGAAAACTGTTTTTT.

The chain combines TRBV5-1 with TRBJ2-5; D call uncertain. CDR1 and CDR2 from the germline V gene are SGHRS and YFSETQ. There are 15 residues in the CDR3. Trimming took off 6 bases at V and 2 bases at J, with 17 bases between the two ends. The CDR3 DNA reads TGCGCCAGCAACCCGCGTCCCGGGCAGCAAGAGACCCAGTACTTC. It is translated as CASNPRPGQQETQYF.

This clonotype has ten or more counts. This rearrangement joins TRBV2 to TRBJ2-7; 7 bases match TRBD2. Trimming took 5 bases from V and 7 from J; bases not matched to a gene: 11. Germline CDR1 and CDR2: SNHLY and FYNNEI. This CDR3 comprises 14 residues. CDR3 loop: CASSQTNGGSEQYF. The CDR3 DNA is TGTGCCAGCAGTCAGACTAACGGGGGGAGTGAGCAGTACTTC.

This clonotype was seen a few times. This may stem from a read error, because a much larger clone lies one nucleotide away. This chain joins TRBV7-3 and TRBJ2-3, with D perhaps matching TRBD1 (5 bases). The CDR3 runs 12 residues. The germline V and J ends were trimmed by 6 bases and 2 bases, with 6 bases remaining between them. Germline CDR1 is SGHTA and CDR2 is FQGTGA. CDR3 sequence: CASRGVTDTQYF. For the CDR3, the DNA is TGTGCCAGCAGAGGGGTCACAGATACGCAGTATTTT. The variable domain in full, with the rest retrieved from reference TRBV7-3 and TRBJ2-3, is GAGVSQTPSNKVTEKGKYVELRCDPISGHTALYWYRQSLGQGPEFLIYFQGTGAADDSGLPNDRFFAVRPEGSVSTLKIQRTERGDSAVYLCASRGVTDTQYFGPGTRLTVL.